Judged by abundance, the clone carrying this T cell receptor (beta chain) is medium-sized. These data are taken from a study of early T cells in non-severe SARS-CoV-2 infection. Trimming stripped 2 bases from V and 10 bases from J, with 15 bases between. The CDR3 totals 15 residues. The germline V gene encodes CDR1 KGHSH and CDR2 LQKENI. TCRdb recomputed calls from the 5' RACE reads with MiXCR, one row per CDR3 protein. The top ten hold 9.9% of the sample, which has 10,000 to 12,000 distinct CDR3 sequences, over 4% seen once. This sequence joins TRBV18 and TRBJ1-6; D gene uncertain. The TCR comes from an adult who was a healthcare worker with PCR-confirmed SARS-CoV-2 infection or an uninfected control (not recorded which). Material for sequencing was whole blood. This CDR3 reads CASSPEGSKGSPLHF. The CDR3 DNA sequence: TGTGCCAGCTCACCAGAGGGATCAAAGGGATCACCCCTCCACTTT.